This T cell receptor (beta chain) comes out of a study of blood T cell repertoires in COVID-19. About the study: Nucleic acid was either cDNA or gDNA, and it came from T cells, B-cell-depleted T cells, or PBMCs.

Libraries were prepared by immunoSEQ multiplex PCR; TCRdb keeps only in-frame clonotypes and omits some of them. The data contain 95,000 to 120,000 clones, around 84% of them singletons. The J segment lost 0 bases and the V segment lost 4 bases, leaving 7 bases of the junction unmatched. The length of the CDR3 is 18 residues. Germline V gene data show CDR1 as SGHRS and CDR2 as YFSETQ. Material for sequencing was peripheral blood. The chain uses TRBV5-1 and TRBJ2-2; the match to TRBD2 covers 12 bases. This sequence was found in a human donor in a cohort sampled during active COVID-19. Here the CDR3 DNA reads TGCGCCAGCAGCCCTAGGACTAGCGGGGCTCCGAACACCGGGGAGCTGTTTTTT. Encoded protein: CASSPRTSGAPNTGELFF. The full variable domain, its missing parts supplied by reference TRBV5-1 and TRBJ2-2, is KAGVTQTPRYLIKTRGQQVTLSCSPISGHRSVSWYQQTPGQGLQFLFEYFSETQRNKGNFPGRFSGRQFSNSRSEMNVSTLELGDSALYLCASSPRTSGAPNTGELFFGEGSRLTVL.